This TCR beta chain was found in a study of shared clonotypes between healthy human individuals. Study-level findings and limits: Naive CD4 clonotypes overlapped across a few donors at around 4.7%.

About this clone itself: Its antigen is not identified.

Naive CD8 cells lacked CD45RO, underwent positive selection for CCR7 and left out terminally differentiated effector memory CD45RA+ cells. Execution of the assay was at deep level. Sorted-subset replicate PCR reactions were performed with about 190 ng DNA, corresponding to 25,000 to 35,000 T cell genomes. In the authors' workflow: Quality scores were absent from the junction-only immunoSEQ sequences, so filtering differed. Libraries were prepared by immunoSEQ multiplex PCR; TCRdb keeps only in-frame clonotypes and omits some of them. V and J calls plus clone size are reproduced from that table; the DNA served to infer D and trimming. The sample consists of roughly 2.1 million clones, 93% of them appearing once. Losses at the gene ends were 6 bases for V and 2 bases for J; bases not matched to a gene: 4. Germline assignment: CDR1 MNHEY and CDR2 SVGAGI. CDR3 length equals 14 residues.

V and J are TRBV6-5 and TRBJ1-1, with TRBD1 identical over 9 bases. Sequences were obtained from naive CD8+ T cells from PBMCs. This TCR came from a man younger than 30 in good health. Some clones in this sample may be carry-over from other donors' samples. The CDR3 nucleotides are TGTGCCAGCAGGGGGGACAGGGTAAACACTGAAGCTTTCTTT. This codes for CASRGDRVNTEAFF.